Each of the 8 T cell receptor beta chains below was sequenced from the same sample in a study of blood T cell repertoires in COVID-19. Using immunoSEQ multiplex PCR, the repertoire was profiled, and TCRdb retains in-frame clones only, with some absent. The table lists over 100,000 clones, around 86% of them singletons. The source material was peripheral blood. These receptors all come from a woman aged 55-69 years with active or convalescent COVID-19.

The CDR3 loop is CASSLNGVNTQYF. The CDR3, as DNA: TGTGCCAGCAGCTTAAACGGAGTAAATACGCAGTATTTT. The chain recombines TRBV7-9 with TRBJ2-3, with D unclear. Germline CDR1 and CDR2: SEHNR and FQNEAQ (reference sequence). The CDR3 contains 13 residues. V shed 2 bases and J shed 7 bases, with 10 bases lying between them. Together with reference TRBV7-9 and TRBJ2-3, the CDR3 gives the full variable domain: DTGVSQNPRHKITKRGQNVTFRCDPISEHNRLYWYRQTLGQGPEFLTYFQNEAQLEKSRLLSDRFSAERPKGSFSTLEIQRTEQGDSAMYLCASSLNGVNTQYFGPGTRLTVL.

The chain has TRBV24-1 and TRBJ2-5, with 11 bases aligning to TRBD2. The V gene's germline CDR1 is KGHDR and CDR2 SFDVKD. This CDR3 spans 16 amino acids. V lost 7 bases and J lost 5; bases outside the gene matches: 11. The CDR3 here is CATSPTSGAGGETQYF. The DNA of the CDR3 is TGTGCCACCAGCCCGACTAGCGGGGCGGGAGGGGAGACCCAGTACTTC.

The V call is TRBV9, the J call TRBJ1-6, with a tentative D call TRBD1 (5 bases). The germline V and J ends were trimmed by 0 bases and 5 bases, with 9 bases remaining between them. CDR3 length: 15 residues. Germline CDR1 and CDR2: SGDLS and YYNGEE. CDR3 DNA sequence: TGTGCCAGCAGCGTAGCCGGACATAATAATTCACCCCTCCACTTT. Translated: CASSVAGHNNSPLHF.

The CDR3 here is CASSPEVNEKLFF. In DNA, the CDR3 is TGTGCCAGCTCACCCGAGGTTAATGAAAAACTGTTTTTT. The V gene is TRBV18, the J gene TRBJ1-4; unclear D gene. Trimming shortened V by 3 bases and J by 4 bases, and 6 bases separated the two germline ends. The CDR3 contains 13 residues. The germline V gene encodes CDR1 KGHSH and CDR2 LQKENI.

This chain links TRBV30 with TRBJ1-1; TRBD1 might be the D (5 bases). The CDR3 has 13 residues. The germline CDR1 and CDR2 sequences are GTSNPN and SVGIG (reference sequence). V lost 0 bases, J lost 7 bases, and 12 bases lay in between. CDR3: CAWSVGAKHEAFF. CDR3 in DNA: TGTGCCTGGAGTGTAGGGGCGAAACATGAAGCTTTCTTT.

The chain has TRBV13 and TRBJ2-1; 10 bases match TRBD2. J lost 5 bases, V lost 5 bases, and 6 bases had no gene match. From germline, CDR1 is PRHDT and CDR2 FYEKMQ (reference sequence). CDR3 size: 15 residues. The CDR3 sequence is CASSPLAGPHNEQFF. The DNA for the CDR3 is TGTGCCAGCAGCCCACTAGCGGGGCCTCACAATGAGCAGTTCTTC.

The V and J genes are TRBV6-5 and TRBJ2-7; 11 positions agree with TRBD2. V shed 6 bases and J 1 base; nucleotides not matched to a gene: 5. Per germline, CDR1 MNHEY and CDR2 SVGAGI. The CDR3 sequence is 15 residues long. The CDR3 loop reads CASRPGLAESYEQYV. The CDR3 DNA reads TGTGCCAGCAGGCCGGGACTAGCGGAGTCCTACGAGCAGTACGTC.

The chain joins TRBV3-1 (or the pseudogene TRBV3-2) to TRBJ2-2; 11 positions agree with TRBD2. Trimming cost V 4 bases and J 8 bases; bases outside gene matches: 9. The length of the CDR3 is 16 residues. The germline V gene encodes CDR1 LGHDT and CDR2 YNNKEL (reference sequence). CDR3 protein: CASSPKGTSGSGELFF. The CDR3 DNA is TGTGCCAGCAGCCCAAAGGGGACTAGCGGTTCTGGGGAGCTGTTTTTT.